This T cell receptor (beta chain) was found in a study of human T cells and chemical hapten exposure. Overall study results and limits: Correlating positively with patch test score were the PT1 expanded TCR counts.

The time point is: patch test 3, about 24 weeks after DPC sensitization. Sample treatment: therapeutic diphenylcyclopropenone sensitization with weekly scalp DPC. Germline CDR1 is DFQATT and CDR2 is SNEGSKA (reference sequence). Trimming shortened V by 2 bases and J by 7 bases, and 15 bases separated the two germline ends. CDR3 length: 13 residues. For this clonotype: Its matching antigen is unknown.

It was the library that attached unique molecular identifiers to individual cDNA molecules. Original handling: Sampled TCR counts reached a median of roughly 98,000 per sample, with values ranging from about 23,224 to 700,000. In TCRdb, the RACE reads were re-called with MiXCR into one record per CDR3 protein. The V and J calls were determined by TCRdb, not by the authors. Of 95,000 to 150,000 distinct CDR3 sequences listed, 11% were seen once; the top ten hold approximately 2.5%. The material was whole blood, obtained in connection with sensitization to the hapten diphenylcyclopropenone (DPC). The sequence was obtained from a woman aged 45-60 years with alopecia areata. Some clones in this sample may be carry-over from other donors' samples. This sequence joins TRBV20-1 and TRBJ2-7; D is possibly TRBD2 (6 bases). The CDR3 sequence is CSARSGLRPEQYF. CDR3 nucleotides: TGCAGTGCTAGATCGGGACTCAGGCCAGAGCAGTACTTC.